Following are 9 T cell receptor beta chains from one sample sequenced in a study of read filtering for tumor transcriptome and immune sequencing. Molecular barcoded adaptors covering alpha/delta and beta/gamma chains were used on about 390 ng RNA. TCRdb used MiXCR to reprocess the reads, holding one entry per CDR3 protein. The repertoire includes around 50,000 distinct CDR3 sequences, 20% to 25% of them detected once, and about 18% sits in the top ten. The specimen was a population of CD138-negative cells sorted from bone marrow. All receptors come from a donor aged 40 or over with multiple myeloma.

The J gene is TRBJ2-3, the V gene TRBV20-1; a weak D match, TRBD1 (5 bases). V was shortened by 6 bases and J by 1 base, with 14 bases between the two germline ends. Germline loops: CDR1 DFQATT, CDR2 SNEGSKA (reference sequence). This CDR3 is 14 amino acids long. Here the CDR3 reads CSADPPTGTDTQYF. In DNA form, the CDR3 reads TGCAGTGCGGACCCTCCGACAGGCACAGATACGCAGTATTTT.

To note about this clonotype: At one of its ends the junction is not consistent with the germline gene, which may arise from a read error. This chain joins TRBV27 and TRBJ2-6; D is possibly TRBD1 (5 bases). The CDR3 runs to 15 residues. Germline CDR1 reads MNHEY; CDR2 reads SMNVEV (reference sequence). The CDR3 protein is CASTSMGSGANVLIF. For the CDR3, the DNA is TGTGCCAGCACCTCCATGGGCTCTGGGGCCAACGTCCTGATTTTC.

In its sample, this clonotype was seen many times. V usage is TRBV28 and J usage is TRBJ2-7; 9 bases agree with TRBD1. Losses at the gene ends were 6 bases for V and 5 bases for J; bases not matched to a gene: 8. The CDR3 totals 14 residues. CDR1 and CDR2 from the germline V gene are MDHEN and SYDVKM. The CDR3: CASRGQGEADEQYF. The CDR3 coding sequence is TGTGCCAGCAGGGGACAGGGAGAGGCCGACGAGCAGTACTTC.

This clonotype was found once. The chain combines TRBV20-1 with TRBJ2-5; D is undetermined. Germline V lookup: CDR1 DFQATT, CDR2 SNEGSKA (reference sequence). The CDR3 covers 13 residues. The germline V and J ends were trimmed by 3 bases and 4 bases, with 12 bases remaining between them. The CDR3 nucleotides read TGCAGTGCTAGGGGCAGAGTGGGAGAGACCCAGTACTTC. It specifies CSARGRVGETQYF.

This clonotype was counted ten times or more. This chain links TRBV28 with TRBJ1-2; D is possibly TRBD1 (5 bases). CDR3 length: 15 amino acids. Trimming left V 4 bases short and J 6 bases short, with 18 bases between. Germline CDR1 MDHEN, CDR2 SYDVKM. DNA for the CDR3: TGTGCCAGCAGTTCCCCTGGGGACTCGCCCCATGGCTACACCTTC. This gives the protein CASSSPGDSPHGYTF.

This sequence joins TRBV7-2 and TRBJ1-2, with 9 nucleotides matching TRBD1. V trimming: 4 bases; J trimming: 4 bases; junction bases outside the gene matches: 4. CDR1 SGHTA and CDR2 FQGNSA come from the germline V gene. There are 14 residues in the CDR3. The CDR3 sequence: CASSSTGGSYGYTF. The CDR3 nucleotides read TGTGCCAGCAGCTCAACAGGGGGCTCCTATGGCTACACCTTC. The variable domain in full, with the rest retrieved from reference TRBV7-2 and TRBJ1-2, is GAGVSQSPSNKVTEKGKDVELRCDPISGHTALYWYRQSLGQGLEFLIYFQGNSAPDKSGLPSDRFSAERTGGSVSTLTIQRTQQEDSAVYLCASSSTGGSYGYTFGSGTRLTVV.

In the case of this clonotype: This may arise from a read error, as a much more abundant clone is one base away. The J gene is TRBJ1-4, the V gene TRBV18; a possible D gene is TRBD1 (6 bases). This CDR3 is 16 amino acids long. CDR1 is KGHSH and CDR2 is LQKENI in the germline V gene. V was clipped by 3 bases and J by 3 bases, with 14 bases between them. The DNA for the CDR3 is TGTGCCAGCTCACCCGGACAGCGGGGGGCTAATGAAAAACTGTTTTTT. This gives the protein CASSPGQRGANEKLFF.

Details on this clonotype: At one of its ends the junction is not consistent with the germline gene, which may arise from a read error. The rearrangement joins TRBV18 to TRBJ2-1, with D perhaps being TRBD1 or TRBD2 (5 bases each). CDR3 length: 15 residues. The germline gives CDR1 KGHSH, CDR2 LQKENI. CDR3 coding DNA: TGTGGCAGCTCACTCCGGGATAGGGGTCGCAATGAGCAGTTCTTC. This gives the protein CGSSLRDRGRNEQFF. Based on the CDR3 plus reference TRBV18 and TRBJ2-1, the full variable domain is NAGVMQNPRHLVRRRGQEARLRCSPMKGHSHVYWYRQLPEEGLKFMVYLQKENIIDESGMPKERFSAEFPKEGPSILRIQQVVRGDSAAYFCGSSLRDRGRNEQFFGPGTRLTVL.

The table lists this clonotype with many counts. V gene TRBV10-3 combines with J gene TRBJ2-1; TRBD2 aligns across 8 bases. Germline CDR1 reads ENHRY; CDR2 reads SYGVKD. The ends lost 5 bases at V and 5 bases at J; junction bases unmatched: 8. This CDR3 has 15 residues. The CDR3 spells CAISPLREGHNEQFF. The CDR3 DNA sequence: TGTGCCATCAGTCCCCTTCGGGAGGGCCACAATGAGCAGTTCTTC.